Each of the 11 T cell receptor beta chains below was sequenced from the same sample in a study of cytomegalovirus exposure and HLA in healthy donors. The PCR made use of 60 Vbeta and 13 Jbeta primers. Assay used: immunoSEQ multiplex PCR; TCRdb lists only in-frame clones, some missing. The table records some 150,000 clones, around 84% of them present only once. The sample was PBMCs. These receptors were collected from a boy between 2 and 10 years old in good health and CMV-seronegative.

The chain carries TRBV11-2 and TRBJ2-7; 7 bases match TRBD1. There are 15 residues in the CDR3. Germline trimming cut 6 bases from V and 2 bases from J; bases unmatched to any gene: 10. Germline V lookup: CDR1 SGHAT, CDR2 FQNNGV. CDR3 nucleotide sequence: TGTGCCAGCAGGGATCCGAAACAGGGGACCTACGAGCAGTACTTC. Its translation is CASRDPKQGTYEQYF.

V usage is TRBV18 and J usage is TRBJ2-7; 11 bases are shared with TRBD2. Germline V gene sequence: CDR1 KGHSH, CDR2 LQKENI. The CDR3 runs 16 residues. V lost 3 bases to trimming and J lost 3 bases; unmatched junction nucleotides: 7. The CDR3 spells CASSPQVAGGFYEQYF. Written as DNA, the CDR3 is TGTGCCAGCTCACCTCAGGTAGCGGGAGGGTTCTACGAGCAGTACTTC.

The chain recombines TRBV7-9 with TRBJ2-7; D possibly corresponds to TRBD1 (6 bases). Trimming took 1 base from V and 5 from J, leaving 12 bases between them. This CDR3 region has 14 residues. The germline V gene has CDR1 SEHNR and CDR2 FQNEAQ (reference sequence). CDR3 DNA sequence: TGTGCCAGCAGCTTAGGGACAGCCCTCCACGAGCAGTACTTC. This translates into CASSLGTALHEQYF.

Written as DNA, the CDR3 is TGTGCCAGCAGCGAGGACAGGCCGACCGTTCAGTACTTC. It encodes CASSEDRPTVQYF. This chain links TRBV5-8 with TRBJ2-4; 7 positions match TRBD1. The CDR3 has 13 amino acids. Germline assignment: CDR1 SGHTS and CDR2 YDEGEE. V was pared by 4 bases and J by 11 bases, with 9 bases of the junction left unmatched.

J is TRBJ2-7 and V is TRBV18, with D unclear. The CDR3 loop spans 12 amino acids. Germline values: CDR1 KGHSH, CDR2 LQKENI. Deletions cut 5 bases from V and 0 bases from J, with 5 bases between. The CDR3 DNA follows: TGTGCCAGCTCAGTAAACTCCTACGAGCAGTACTTC. Protein sequence: CASSVNSYEQYF.

This chain connects TRBV7-2 to TRBJ2-7; D uncertain. In germline, CDR1 is SGHTA, CDR2 FQGNSA. Trimming took off 3 bases at V and 1 base at J, with 7 bases between the two ends. The CDR3 has 13 residues. CDR3 region: CASSLRLSYEQYF. In nucleotides, the CDR3 is TGTGCCAGCAGCTTGCGCCTGTCCTACGAGCAGTACTTC.

This clone was detected once. The gene calls are TRBV15 and TRBJ1-4, with D unresolved. Looked up from germline, CDR1 is LNHNV and CDR2 is YYDKDF (reference sequence). V lost 5 bases and J lost 5, with 6 bases in between. The CDR3 totals 12 residues. The CDR3: CATSRRNEKLFF. CDR3 DNA sequence: TGTGCCACCAGCCGGCGGAATGAAAAACTGTTTTTT. Full variable domain (remainder filled in from reference TRBV15 and TRBJ1-4): DAMVIQNPRYQVTQFGKPVTLSCSQTLNHNVMYWYQQKSSQAPKLLFHYYDKDFNNEADTPDNFQSRRPNTSFCFLDIRSPGLGDTAMYLCATSRRNEKLFFGSGTQLSVL.

This clone was counted a few times. V gene TRBV29-1 combines with J gene TRBJ2-7; tentative D call: TRBD2 (6 bases). V was trimmed by 4 bases and J by 7 bases, leaving 17 bases between them. Germline V gene sequence: CDR1 SQVTM, CDR2 ANQGSEA. This CDR3 contains 13 residues. CDR3 loop: CSVVGRDAGEQYF. The CDR3 bases are TGCAGCGTTGTCGGGCGGGACGCTGGTGAGCAGTACTTC.

This clone was recorded only once. This chain connects TRBV6-5 to TRBJ2-1; a weak D match, TRBD1 (6 bases). The V end was cut by 6 bases, the J end by 2 bases, with 11 bases between. Germline values: CDR1 MNHEY, CDR2 SVGAGI. This CDR3 comprises 14 residues. CDR3 loop: CASSRGQTYNEQFF. The CDR3 nucleotides are TGTGCCAGCAGCCGGGGACAAACCTACAATGAGCAGTTCTTC.

The chain carries TRBV11-3 and TRBJ2-7, with 8 bases identical to TRBD1. Germline V lookup: CDR1 SGHNT, CDR2 YENEEA. The CDR3 extends over 17 amino acids. V was pared by 6 bases and J by 5 bases, with 18 bases of the junction left unmatched. DNA for the CDR3: TGTGCCAGCAGGGGGGGACAGGACCGGAGAGTGGGAAACGAGCAGTACTTC. Translating gives CASRGGQDRRVGNEQYF. Looking up the rest from reference TRBV11-3 and TRBJ2-7 gives the full variable domain: EAGVVQSPRYKIIEKKQPVAFWCNPISGHNTLYWYLQNLGQGPELLIRYENEEAVDDSQLPKDRFSAERLKGVDSTLKIQPAELGDSAVYLCASRGGQDRRVGNEQYFGPGTRLTVT.

The J gene is TRBJ1-5, the V gene TRBV19, with D maybe TRBD1 (6 bases). Germline-derived CDR1 and CDR2 are LNHDA and SQIVND (reference sequence). V was clipped by 4 bases and J by 0 bases, with 10 bases between them. CDR3 length: 15 amino acids. The CDR3 bases are TGTGCCAGTAGTACAACAGGGAATAGCAATCAGCCCCAGCATTTT. It codes for CASSTTGNSNQPQHF.